A selection of T cell receptor beta chains follows, all from one sample in a study of graft-versus-host responses after intestinal transplantation. Produced via immunoSEQ multiplex PCR; TCRdb's table is partial and in-frame only. This sample has some 8,700 clones, with over 65% found just once. This specimen was ileum tissue, taken nearly 500 days after intestinal transplant. The receptors derive from a human patient who received an intestinal transplant, so some T cells may come from the graft donor. Both conserved end residues are part of each CDR3. Each record gives: V gene, clone size, J gene, D gene, CDR3 DNA, CDR3 protein. A D gene is named only where the DNA matches it firmly. Size is stated for part of the rows, as once, few or many counts, or as a class when the clone is expanded.

TRBV19	-	TRBJ2-1	-	TGTGCCAGTAGTATACGTTCGGGAGAGGCGGGACCCCACAAGGAGCAGTTCTTC	CASSIRSGEAGPHKEQFF
TRBV9	-	TRBJ2-2	-	TGTGCCAGCAGCGTAGTCTCCGGGATCGGGGAGCTGTTTTTT	CASSVVSGIGELFF
TRBV25-1	few	TRBJ2-7	-	TGTGCCAGCAGGGAAGGGGCTTCTCAAGAGCAGTACTTC	CASREGASQEQYF
TRBV7-9	once	TRBJ2-2	TRBD1	TGTGCCAGCAGCCTCCGGGACAGATCCACCGGGGAGCTGTTTTTT	CASSLRDRSTGELFF
TRBV6-1	-	TRBJ2-3	TRBD1	TGTGCCAGCAGTGTTATCGGGACAGGGGGCACAGATACGCAGTATTTT	CASSVIGTGGTDTQYF
TRBV6-1	-	TRBJ2-7	-	TGTGCCAGCAGTGCCAGGTGGGGCTACGAGCAGTACTTC	CASSARWGYEQYF
TRBV18	once	TRBJ1-3	-	TGTGCCAGCTCGCCCACAGGAGGGGCTGGAAACACCATATATTTT	CASSPTGGAGNTIYF
TRBV27	few	TRBJ2-3	TRBD2	TGTGCCAGCAGTTTATCAAGCGGGAGCCCAGATACGCAGTATTTT	CASSLSSGSPDTQYF
TRBV5-1	-	TRBJ1-2	-	TGCGCCAGCAGCTTGGACCGCGCTGACTATGGCTACACCTTC	CASSLDRADYGYTF
TRBV7-9	medium-sized	TRBJ2-7	TRBD2	TGTGCCAGCAGTCAAGGACTAGCGGGTCAAGGGGTCTACGAGCAGTACTTC	CASSQGLAGQGVYEQYF
TRBV7-7	-	TRBJ2-7	-	TGTGCTAGCAGCGTACTGGGGCAGGGACACGAGCAGTACTTC	CASSVLGQGHEQYF
TRBV7-6	-	TRBJ2-7	-	TGTGCCAGCAGCTTAGCGTTACAGGGTTTATACGAGCAGTACTTC	CASSLALQGLYEQYF
TRBV2	-	TRBJ2-6	TRBD2	TGTGCCAGCAGCGCCAAGAGGGTGGGAGGGGCTGGGGCCAACGTCCTGACTTTC	CASSAKRVGGAGANVLTF
TRBV30	-	TRBJ1-2	TRBD1	TGTGCCTGGGGTAGGCCGGGACAGGCCAATGGCTACACCTTC	CAWGRPGQANGYTF
TRBV6-6	-	TRBJ2-5	-	TGTGCCAGCAGTACGCGGGTGGGAGGAGGTCAAGAGACCCAGTACTTC	CASSTRVGGGQETQYF
TRBV7-9	-	TRBJ1-1	TRBD1	TGTGCCAGCAGCCCTTCTGGGACAGGTAGGAACACTGAAGCTTTCTTT	CASSPSGTGRNTEAFF
TRBV9	-	TRBJ2-7	-	TGTGCCAGCAGCGTAGCGCAGGACAACCCGTCTCCTACGAGGGAGCAGTACTTC	CASSVAQDNPSPTREQYF
TRBV18	-	TRBJ2-5	TRBD2	TGTGCCAGCCAAAGGACTAGCGGGGAGACCCAGTACTTC	CASQRTSGETQYF
TRBV4-2	-	TRBJ2-2	TRBD1	TGTGCCAGCAGCCAAGGCTACGGACAGGGGGCCGGGGAGCTGTTTTTT	CASSQGYGQGAGELFF
TRBV9	-	TRBJ2-7	-	TGTGCCAGCAGCGTAGGATCAGGGACCTACGAGCAGTACTTC	CASSVGSGTYEQYF
TRBV6-4	once	TRBJ1-6	-	TGTGCCAAAGGCGGGGGCCTTCCGGATAATTCACCCCTCCACTTT	CAKGGGLPDNSPLHF
TRBV7-7	-	TRBJ2-2	TRBD1	TGTGCTAGCAGACAAGGACAGGGTAACACCGGGGAGCTGTTTTTT	CASRQGQGNTGELFF
TRBV5-1	-	TRBJ1-2	-	TGCGCCAGCAGCTTGGCAGGTGGGGTTAACTATGGCTACACCTTC	CASSLAGGVNYGYTF
TRBV10-3	-	TRBJ1-1	-	TGTGCCATCAGTGTAGGGGGGGCTGACACTGAAGCTTTCTTT	CAISVGGADTEAFF
TRBV27	-	TRBJ1-5	-	TGTGCCAGCAGTTTAGCCGGGGGTAGTCAGCCCCAGCATTTT	CASSLAGGSQPQHF
TRBV6-4	-	TRBJ1-5	-	TGTGCCAGCAGTGAATCAGCGGGGGGCAATCAGCCCCAGCATTTT	CASSESAGGNQPQHF
TRBV5-1	-	TRBJ1-2	TRBD1	TGCGCCAGCAGCCTAGGACAGGGGGCGTATGGCTACACCTTC	CASSLGQGAYGYTF
TRBV2	-	TRBJ2-1	TRBD1	TGTGCCACCGGGACAGGGGTGTACAATGAGCAGTTCTTC	CATGTGVYNEQFF
TRBV7-6	-	TRBJ2-5	-	TGTGCCAGCAGCACTCAGGGGATGGGGGAGACCCAGTACTTC	CASSTQGMGETQYF
TRBV30	large	TRBJ1-5	-	TGTGCCTGGAGTGTACAGGGAGATCAGCCCCAGCATTTT	CAWSVQGDQPQHF
TRBV25-1	-	TRBJ1-4	-	TGTGCCAGCAGTGAGGGAACAGCCTATGAAAAACTGTTTTTT	CASSEGTAYEKLFF
TRBV11-3	-	TRBJ2-7	-	TGTGCCAGCAGCTTAGACGACAGGTACCTTACCTACGAGCAGTACTTC	CASSLDDRYLTYEQYF
TRBV6-5	-	TRBJ2-7	TRBD2	TGTGCCAGCACTGGGGGAGGGGAGCAGTACTTC	CASTGGGEQYF
TRBV29-1	few	TRBJ2-1	-	TGCAGCGTTCTTGACAGCAAGGGGTTCTTC	CSVLDSKGFF
TRBV11-2	-	TRBJ2-5	TRBD2	TGTGCCAGCAGGTCGACTAGCGGGCGATGGGAGACCCAGTACTTC	CASRSTSGRWETQYF
TRBV13	-	TRBJ2-7	-	TGTGCCAGCAGCTTAGGGGTGGCCTACGAGCAGTACTTC	CASSLGVAYEQYF
TRBV30	-	TRBJ2-7	TRBD2	TGTGCCTGGAGTGTGGCGGGGGTCGAGCAGTACTTC	CAWSVAGVEQYF
TRBV7-2	-	TRBJ2-3	-	TGTGCCAGCAGCTTTTCGATATACAGGGTGACAGATACGCAGTATTTT	CASSFSIYRVTDTQYF
TRBV6-1	-	TRBJ2-7	-	TGTGCCAGCAGTAACCGGGACGCCGTCTCCTACGAGCAGTACTTC	CASSNRDAVSYEQYF
TRBV11-2	few	TRBJ2-3	-	TGTGCCAGCAGCCCATTTTCTAGCACAGATACGCAGTATTTT	CASSPFSSTDTQYF
TRBV5-1	-	TRBJ2-7	TRBD1	TGCGCCAGCAGCTTGGTTACCGGACAGGGGGCCCACGAGCAGTACTTC	CASSLVTGQGAHEQYF
TRBV5-1	-	TRBJ2-2	TRBD1	TGCGCCAGCAGCTTGCAGGGGGTAGACACCGGGGAGCTGTTTTTT	CASSLQGVDTGELFF
TRBV6-6	-	TRBJ2-2	TRBD1	TGTGCCAGCACCAAGGGGACAGCTACCGGGGAGCTGTTTTTT	CASTKGTATGELFF
TRBV4-1	few	TRBJ2-7	-	TGCGCCAGCAGCCAAGAGGCCCGAGGGGTATTCTACGAGCAGTACTTC	CASSQEARGVFYEQYF
TRBV6-6	-	TRBJ2-7	-	TGTGCCAGCAGTACAGGGTACGGCTACGAGCAGTACTTC	CASSTGYGYEQYF
TRBV14	-	TRBJ2-7	-	TGTGCCAGCAGCCCTACTACAGACTACGAGCAGTACTTC	CASSPTTDYEQYF
TRBV11-1	-	TRBJ2-2	-	TGTGCCAGCAGCGGCTGGACCGGGGAGCTGTTTTTT	CASSGWTGELFF
TRBV11-2	-	TRBJ1-5	-	TGTGCCAGCAGCCCCGACCCCCGGGGTCAGCCCCAGCATTTT	CASSPDPRGQPQHF
TRBV9	once	TRBJ1-1	-	TGTGCCAGCAGCGTAGTTCAGGGGTCCCCGGTGGCTGAAGCTTTCTTT	CASSVVQGSPVAEAFF
TRBV5-1	-	TRBJ2-3	-	TGCGCCAGCAGCTGGGGTCTGCGCACAGATACGCAGTATTTT	CASSWGLRTDTQYF
TRBV5-1	-	TRBJ2-5	-	TGCGCCAGCAGCTCGGAGGGATGGGAGACCCAGTACTTC	CASSSEGWETQYF
TRBV19	-	TRBJ2-1	-	TGTGCCAGTAGTATTCAGAGTAACGGTTACAATGAGCAGTTCTTC	CASSIQSNGYNEQFF
TRBV6-6	-	TRBJ2-7	TRBD2	TGTGCCAGCAGGGGGAGCGGGAGGGCCGATCTCGTCTCCTTC	CASRGSGRADLVSF
TRBV5-1	once	TRBJ1-6	-	TGCGCCAGCAAGTCCGGACTCCATTCACCCCTCCACTTT	CASKSGLHSPLHF